One sample yielded the 19 T cell receptor beta chains listed below, sequenced in a study of shared clonotypes between healthy human individuals. Profiling relied on immunoSEQ multiplex PCR, and the TCRdb table lists in-frame clones only, not all of them. The sample carries about 2.4 million clones, just over 90% recorded once. Sequenced material: naive CD4+ T cells sorted from blood. Subset indicated: CD45RA+ positively selected. All receptors derive from a man younger than 35 in good health.

Points on this clone: Other nucleotide sequences in the sample specify the same CDR3. The rearrangement links TRBV18 to TRBJ1-3, with TRBD1 matching over 7 bases. Germline loops: CDR1 KGHSH, CDR2 LQKENI. Trimming removed 2 bases from V and 4 bases from J; junction bases left unmatched: 2. This CDR3 has 14 amino acids. CDR3 in DNA: TGTGCCAGCTCACCAAGGGACAGAGGAAACACCATATATTTT. This codes for CASSPRDRGNTIYF.

This clone is a singleton in its sample. This sequence joins TRBV6-5 and TRBJ2-3; maybe TRBD2 (6 bases). The germline gives CDR1 MNHEY, CDR2 SVGAGI. CDR3 length: 13 residues. V lost 10 bases, J lost 2 bases, and 13 bases lay in between. CDR3 DNA sequence: TGTGCCACCGACGGGGGACCCACAGATACGCAGTATTTT. It translates to CATDGGPTDTQYF.

The sample holds one count of this clone. The chain couples TRBV7-8 to TRBJ1-1; D gene ambiguous. The CDR3 is 12 amino acids. Trimming cost V 2 bases and J 6 bases, with 7 bases left between them. CDR1 SGHVS and CDR2 FQNEAQ come from the germline V gene. The CDR3 protein is CASSLPAAEAFF. CDR3 sequence (DNA): TGTGCCAGCAGCTTACCGGCCGCTGAAGCTTTCTTT.

The CDR3: CASRIAGGAYEQYF. The CDR3 nucleotides are TGTGCCAGCAGGATAGCGGGAGGGGCCTACGAGCAGTACTTC. The chain carries TRBV6-5 and TRBJ2-7; 11 bases are shared with TRBD2. CDR1 is MNHEY and CDR2 is SVGAGI in the germline V gene. The V segment lost 6 bases and the J segment 2 bases; nucleotides outside the gene matches: 3. The CDR3 extends over 14 amino acids.

The rearrangement joins TRBV11-2 to TRBJ2-2; D may be TRBD1 or TRBD2 (5 bases each). Germline CDR1 and CDR2: SGHAT and FQNNGV. V gave up 5 bases and J gave up 4 bases, with 20 bases separating them. The CDR3 contains 17 residues. CDR3 in amino acids: CASSPLARWGSTGELFF. For the CDR3, the DNA is TGTGCCAGCAGCCCCCTCGCCAGGTGGGGGTCCACCGGGGAGCTGTTTTTT.

This sequence joins TRBV10-3 and TRBJ2-5, with 7 bases that match TRBD1. Germline CDR1 is ENHRY and CDR2 is SYGVKD. V dropped 1 base and J dropped 2; count of bases not matched to a gene: 1. The CDR3 runs to 14 residues. The CDR3 sequence is CAISEWGQQETQYF. In nucleotides, the CDR3 is TGTGCCATCAGTGAGTGGGGACAGCAAGAGACCCAGTACTTC.

V and J are TRBV19 and TRBJ2-1; 10 bases fit TRBD2. J was trimmed by 8 bases and V by 3 bases; bases with no gene match: 19. Germline lookup yields CDR1 LNHDA and CDR2 SQIVND (reference sequence). The CDR3 runs to 19 residues. The CDR3 bases are TGTGCCAGTAGTATCGCCAGTTTCGCCCTGCTAGCGGGAGCACATGAGCAGTTCTTC. Its protein is CASSIASFALLAGAHEQFF.

This clone was detected once. The chain has TRBV6-6 and TRBJ2-7; 12 bases line up with TRBD2. The CDR3 sequence is 15 residues long. The V and J ends lost 6 bases and 2 bases, in that order; junction bases with no gene match: 5. Germline CDR1 reads MNHNY; CDR2 reads SVGAGI (reference sequence). The CDR3 bases are TGTGCCAGCAGGGGCCTAGCGGGAGGGACCTACGAGCAGTACTTC. This gives the protein CASRGLAGGTYEQYF.

V gene TRBV6-5 combines with J gene TRBJ2-7, with a tentative D call TRBD2 (6 bases). V was trimmed by 8 bases and J by 3 bases, leaving 11 bases between them. The CDR3 extends over 12 amino acids. CDR1 and CDR2 (germline): MNHEY, SVGAGI. The DNA for the CDR3 is TGTGCCAGCCGCGGGGCCTACTACGAGCAGTACTTC. Its protein is CASRGAYYEQYF.

V and J are TRBV19 and TRBJ1-1; D unclear. The CDR3 runs to 12 residues. Germline CDR1 and CDR2: LNHDA and SQIVND (reference sequence). The V gene lost 3 bases and the J gene lost 7 bases, with 9 bases spanning the gap. The CDR3 is CASSIWPYEAFF. Written as DNA, the CDR3 is TGTGCCAGTAGTATTTGGCCATATGAAGCTTTCTTT.

A word on this clone: This sample includes further DNA sequences coding for the same CDR3. This sequence joins TRBV20-1 and TRBJ2-3; D gene unclear. The V gene lost 6 bases and the J gene lost 4 bases, with 8 bases spanning the gap. This CDR3 region has 11 residues. The germline CDR1 and CDR2 sequences are DFQATT and SNEGSKA (reference sequence). The CDR3 DNA sequence: TGCAGTGCCAGGTTCTCAGATACGCAGTATTTT. The encoded protein is CSARFSDTQYF.

The chain has TRBV4-3 and TRBJ1-5; no reliable D call. Trimming cost V 0 bases and J 4 bases, with 7 bases left between them. The CDR3 is 14 residues long. Germline CDR1 is LGHNA and CDR2 is YSLEER. The CDR3 region is CASSQEWLNQPQHF. The CDR3 nucleotides are TGCGCCAGCAGCCAAGAGTGGCTAAATCAGCCCCAGCATTTT.

This chain links TRBV7-2 with TRBJ1-1, with D unresolved. CDR3 size: 14 residues. Trimming pared 7 bases from V and 4 bases from J, leaving 16 bases between. Germline loops: CDR1 SGHTA, CDR2 FQGNSA. CDR3 protein: CASTHGWESTEAFF. DNA of the CDR3: TGTGCCAGCACCCACGGGTGGGAGAGCACTGAAGCTTTCTTT.

The chain employs TRBV6-1 and TRBJ2-4, with D unclear. CDR3 length equals 12 residues. Germline CDR1 is MNHNS and CDR2 is SASEGT. V was clipped by 3 bases and J by 11 bases, with 11 bases between them. CDR3 amino acids: CASSDVGTVQYF. CDR3 coding DNA: TGTGCCAGCAGTGACGTGGGTACGGTTCAGTACTTC.

V and J are TRBV6-5 and TRBJ1-2; a weak D match, TRBD1 (5 bases). Trimming left V 4 bases short and J 4 bases short, with 16 bases between. The CDR3 contains 15 residues. From germline, CDR1 is MNHEY and CDR2 SVGAGI. The CDR3 sequence is CASSSSRQGIYGYTF. In DNA form, the CDR3 reads TGTGCCAGCAGTTCATCACGCCAGGGTATCTATGGCTACACCTTC.

The V gene is TRBV10-3, the J gene TRBJ2-7; D tentatively reads TRBD1 or TRBD2 (5 bases each). Trimming took 10 bases from V and 6 from J, leaving 19 bases between them. This CDR3 has 13 amino acids. CDR1 is ENHRY and CDR2 is SYGVKD in the germline V gene. The CDR3 sequence is CATRDRVLLEQYF. The CDR3 nucleotides read TGTGCCACCCGGGACCGGGTTCTCCTCGAGCAGTACTTC.

For this clone: The sample carries other DNA sequences with the same CDR3. This rearrangement joins TRBV6-1 to TRBJ1-4; no firm D call. V was shortened by 1 base and J by 4 bases, with 7 bases between the two germline ends. The CDR3 contains 14 residues. Germline V gene lookup returns CDR1 MNHNS and CDR2 SASEGT. The CDR3 loop reads CASSEGPINEKLFF. CDR3 DNA: TGTGCCAGCAGTGAAGGACCGATTAATGAAAAACTGTTTTTT.

V is TRBV5-3 and J is TRBJ2-7; 9 nucleotides match TRBD1. TRBV5-3 is an open reading frame whose function is uncertain. This CDR3 has 15 amino acids. The J segment lost 4 bases and the V segment lost 4 bases, leaving 9 bases of the junction unmatched. CDR3 residues: CARSAGTGSGYEQYF. CDR3 in DNA: TGTGCCAGAAGCGCCGGGACAGGGAGCGGGTACGAGCAGTACTTC.

The CDR3 is CASSPRGQGEQGSYNEQFF. The DNA of the CDR3 is TGTGCCAGCAGCCCAAGGGGGCAGGGGGAACAGGGTTCCTACAATGAGCAGTTCTTC. The chain links TRBV11-3 to TRBJ2-1, with 7 bases fitting TRBD1. Trimming removed 5 bases from V and 1 base from J; junction bases left unmatched: 17. Germline V gene data show CDR1 as SGHNT and CDR2 as YENEEA. CDR3 length: 19 residues.